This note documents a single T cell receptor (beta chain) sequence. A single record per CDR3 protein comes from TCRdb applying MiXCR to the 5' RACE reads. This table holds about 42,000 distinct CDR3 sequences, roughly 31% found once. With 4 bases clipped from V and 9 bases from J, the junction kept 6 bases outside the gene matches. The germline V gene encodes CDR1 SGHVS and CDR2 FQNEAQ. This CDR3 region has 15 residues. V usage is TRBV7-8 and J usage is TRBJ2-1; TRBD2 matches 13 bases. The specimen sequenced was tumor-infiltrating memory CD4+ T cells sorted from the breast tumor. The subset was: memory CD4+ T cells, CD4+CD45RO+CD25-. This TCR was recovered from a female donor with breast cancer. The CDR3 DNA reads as TGTGCCAGCAGCTCCGGGACTAGCGGGACTCGTGAGCAGTTCTTC. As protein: CASSSGTSGTREQFF.